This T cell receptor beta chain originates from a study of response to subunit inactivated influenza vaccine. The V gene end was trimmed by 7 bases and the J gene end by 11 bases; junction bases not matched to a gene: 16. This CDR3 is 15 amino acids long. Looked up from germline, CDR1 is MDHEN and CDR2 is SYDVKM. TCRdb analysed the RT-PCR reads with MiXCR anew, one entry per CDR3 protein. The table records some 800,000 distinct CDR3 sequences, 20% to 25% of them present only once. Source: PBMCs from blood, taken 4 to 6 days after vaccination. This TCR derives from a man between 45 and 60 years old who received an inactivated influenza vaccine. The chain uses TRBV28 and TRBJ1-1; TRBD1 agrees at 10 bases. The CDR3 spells CASKLIVTGTGDAFF. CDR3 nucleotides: TGTGCCAGCAAATTAATAGTGACCGGGACAGGGGACGCTTTCTTT.